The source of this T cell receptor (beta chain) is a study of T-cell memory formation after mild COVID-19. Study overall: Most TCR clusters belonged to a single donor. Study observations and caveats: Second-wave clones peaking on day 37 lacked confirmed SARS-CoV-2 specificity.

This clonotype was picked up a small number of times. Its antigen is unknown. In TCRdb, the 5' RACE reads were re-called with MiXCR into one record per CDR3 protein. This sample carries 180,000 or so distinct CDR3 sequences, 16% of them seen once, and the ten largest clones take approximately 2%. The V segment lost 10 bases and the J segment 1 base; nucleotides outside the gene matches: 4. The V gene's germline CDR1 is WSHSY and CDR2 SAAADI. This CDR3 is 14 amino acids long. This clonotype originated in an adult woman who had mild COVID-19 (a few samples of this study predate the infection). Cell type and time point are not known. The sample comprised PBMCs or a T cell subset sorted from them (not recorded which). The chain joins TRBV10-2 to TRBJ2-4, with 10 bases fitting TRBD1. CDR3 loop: CATRGQGAKNIQYF. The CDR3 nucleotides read TGCGCCACCCGGGGACAGGGGGCCAAAAACATTCAGTACTTC.